The 19 T cell receptor beta chains below were found in one sample sequenced in a study of T cells in localized non-small cell lung cancer. The method was immunoSEQ multiplex PCR; TCRdb's version includes in-frame clones alone and lacks a portion of them. The sample shows around 10,000 clones, around 30% of them seen only once. Sequencing used lung tumor tissue, obtained before any cancer treatment. These receptors were taken from a man aged 35 to 69 with stage I lung adenocarcinoma.

This clone came up a few times. The genes are TRBV11-3 and TRBJ2-1; 9 positions match TRBD1. The germline V gene encodes CDR1 SGHNT and CDR2 YENEEA. This CDR3 has 14 amino acids. V shed 5 bases, J shed 5 bases, and the junction held 4 bases outside the gene matches. The CDR3 loop reads CASSQGTGHNEQFF. Here the CDR3 DNA reads TGTGCCAGCAGCCAAGGGACAGGGCACAATGAGCAGTTCTTC. The full variable domain, rest sourced from reference TRBV11-3 and TRBJ2-1, is EAGVVQSPRYKIIEKKQPVAFWCNPISGHNTLYWYLQNLGQGPELLIRYENEEAVDDSQLPKDRFSAERLKGVDSTLKIQPAELGDSAVYLCASSQGTGHNEQFFGPGTRLTVL.

This clone appeared a few times. The DNA for the CDR3 is TGTGCCAGCAGCTTGTATAGTCAGGGATCTGGGGCCAACGTCCTGACTTTC. Translating it yields CASSLYSQGSGANVLTF. The chain has TRBV11-3 and TRBJ2-6, with D possibly TRBD1 on 5 matching bases. Germline loops: CDR1 SGHNT, CDR2 YENEEA. Trimming took 3 bases from V and 1 from J, leaving 13 bases between them. There are 17 residues in the CDR3.

This clone has a handful of counts. The J gene is TRBJ2-5, the V gene TRBV6-8; D gene unclear. CDR1 and CDR2 (germline): MNHGY, SAAAGT. With 7 bases removed from V and 1 base from J, the gap between germline ends came to 22 bases. The CDR3 spans 17 residues. The CDR3 DNA is TGTGCCAGCAACCGTCTTGGGCCCATAGAACTCCAAGAGACCCAGTACTTC. Translating it yields CASNRLGPIELQETQYF.

The chain couples TRBV2 to TRBJ2-7; D not resolved. The V gene's germline CDR1 is SNHLY and CDR2 FYNNEI. The length of the CDR3 is 12 residues. Trimming removed 4 bases at V and 5 bases at J, with 9 bases between. CDR3 in DNA: TGTGCCAGCAGTGGGGCGCTGGACGAGCAGTACTTC. Residues: CASSGALDEQYF.

The V and J genes are TRBV25-1 and TRBJ1-5; the match to TRBD1 covers 7 bases. The CDR3 consists of 14 residues. V was pared by 10 bases and J by 0 bases, with 6 bases of the junction left unmatched. In germline, CDR1 is MGHDK, CDR2 SYGVNS. Written as DNA, the CDR3 is TGTGCCACCGGGACAGCTTATAGCAATCAGCCCCAGCATTTT. Translation gives CATGTAYSNQPQHF.

The chain employs TRBV30 and TRBJ1-2; D is perhaps TRBD1 (6 bases). The germline V gene encodes CDR1 GTSNPN and CDR2 SVGIG (reference sequence). The CDR3 is 13 amino acids. Trimming removed 5 bases from V and 4 bases from J, with 14 bases in between. This chain's CDR3 is CAWGLGAVYGYTF. CDR3 nucleotides: TGTGCCTGGGGCCTGGGGGCCGTCTATGGCTACACCTTC.

This clone was observed at least ten times. This chain links TRBV11-3 with TRBJ1-5; a possible D gene is TRBD1 (5 bases). The CDR3 loop spans 16 amino acids. Germline CDR1 SGHNT, CDR2 YENEEA. V lost 3 bases to trimming and J lost 0 bases, with 12 bases between them. The CDR3 loop is CASSFFTGYSNQPQHF. The CDR3 DNA reads TGTGCCAGCAGCTTTTTCACAGGTTATAGCAATCAGCCCCAGCATTTT.

The chain couples TRBV6-8 to TRBJ1-2; maybe TRBD1 (5 bases). V dropped 8 bases and J dropped 9 bases, with 19 bases sitting between them. CDR3 length equals 13 residues. Germline-derived CDR1 and CDR2 are MNHGY and SAAAGT. CDR3 bases: TGTGCCAGCCGATACATGGGGGTGATCCGCTACACCTTC. It encodes CASRYMGVIRYTF.

The V and J genes are TRBV9 and TRBJ2-1, with D uncertain. The V gene lost 4 bases and the J gene lost 5 bases, with 7 bases spanning the gap. The CDR3 runs to 12 residues. The germline V gene encodes CDR1 SGDLS and CDR2 YYNGEE. CDR3 protein: CASSPNDNEQFF. The DNA of the CDR3 is TGTGCCAGCAGCCCTAATGACAATGAGCAGTTCTTC.

The CDR3 region is CATSRDTSDEKLFF. The CDR3 DNA follows: TGTGCCACCAGCAGGGACACGTCGGATGAAAAACTGTTTTTT. The rearrangement links TRBV15 to TRBJ1-4, with D maybe TRBD1 (5 bases). Trimming pared 3 bases from V and 6 bases from J, leaving 11 bases between. Germline V lookup: CDR1 LNHNV, CDR2 YYDKDF (reference sequence). CDR3 size: 14 residues.

Here the CDR3 reads CASTRPASNEKLFF. The CDR3 DNA reads as TGTGCCAGCACCCGCCCGGCATCTAATGAAAAACTGTTTTTT. The chain combines TRBV11-3 with TRBJ1-4; D gene ambiguous. The V end was cut by 7 bases, the J end by 3 bases, with 12 bases between. Germline lookup yields CDR1 SGHNT and CDR2 YENEEA. The CDR3 extends over 14 amino acids.

This clone was recorded a few times. The genes are TRBV6-8 and TRBJ1-5, with a possible D match to TRBD1 (5 bases). V shed 6 bases and J shed 0 bases, with 12 bases lying between them. Germline V gives CDR1 MNHGY, CDR2 SAAAGT. The CDR3 sequence is 15 residues long. This chain's CDR3 is CASRVTVGSNQPQHF. CDR3 bases: TGTGCCAGCAGAGTGACAGTGGGTAGCAATCAGCCCCAGCATTTT.

The chain has TRBV10-2 and TRBJ1-6, with 9 bases aligning to TRBD1. This CDR3 comprises 15 residues. Looked up from germline, CDR1 is WSHSY and CDR2 is SAAADI. The junction had 15 bases not matched to a gene; V was cut back by 11 bases and J by 10 bases. In DNA, the CDR3 is TGCGCCCTCTTCGAAGGACAGGGGAATCGATCACCCCTCCACTTT. As protein: CALFEGQGNRSPLHF.

The V and J genes are TRBV12-5 and TRBJ2-1; possibly TRBD1 for D (6 bases). V dropped 0 bases and J dropped 4 bases, with 16 bases sitting between them. In germline, CDR1 is LGHNT, CDR2 FRNRAP. The CDR3 is made up of 17 amino acids. The CDR3 bases are TGTGCTAGTGGTTTGGTATCGACGTACAGGGATTACAATGAGCAGTTCTTC. Protein: CASGLVSTYRDYNEQFF.

This clone was recorded a few times. The chain uses TRBV4-1 and TRBJ2-3, with 12 bases matching TRBD2. The CDR3 runs 15 residues. Germline CDR1 and CDR2: MGHRA and YSYEKL. Trimming at V came to 2 bases and at J to 6 bases, leaving 3 bases not matched to a gene. CDR3 in amino acids: CASSQFTSGGDTQYF. The CDR3 coding sequence is TGCGCCAGCAGCCAATTCACTAGCGGGGGGGATACGCAGTATTTT.

This clone has only a few counts. The genes are TRBV6-8 and TRBJ2-7; 10 bases are a match to TRBD1. CDR1 is MNHGY and CDR2 is SAAAGT in the germline V gene. This CDR3 contains 14 residues. After removal of 6 bases from V and 2 bases from J, the junction contained 4 bases not matched to a gene. The CDR3: CASRWTGGTYEQYF. DNA for the CDR3: TGTGCCAGCAGATGGACAGGGGGAACCTACGAGCAGTACTTC.

This clone has more than one count but fewer than ten. V and J are TRBV4-1 and TRBJ1-6, with D perhaps matching TRBD1 (5 bases). V lost 1 base and J 8 bases, leaving 15 bases between the germline ends. Germline V lookup: CDR1 MGHRA, CDR2 YSYEKL. The length of the CDR3 is 16 residues. The CDR3 loop reads CASSQGGVIGDSPLHF. Here the CDR3 DNA reads TGCGCCAGCAGCCAAGGAGGGGTAATAGGGGATTCACCCCTCCACTTT.

This clone was seen ten or more times. The rearrangement joins TRBV6-8 to TRBJ2-7; D not certain. Between the trimmed V and J ends, which lost 2 bases and 0 bases, there was a span of 14 bases. This CDR3 contains 16 residues. CDR1 MNHGY and CDR2 SAAAGT come from the germline V gene. CDR3 loop: CASSYPGPTSSYEQYF. CDR3 DNA: TGTGCCAGCAGTTACCCAGGCCCTACGAGCTCCTACGAGCAGTACTTC.

This clone turned up a few times. This rearrangement joins TRBV6-1 to TRBJ2-3; 13 bases agree with TRBD2. Germline V gene data show CDR1 as MNHNS and CDR2 as SASEGT. V shed 1 base, J shed 8 bases, and the junction held 6 bases outside the gene matches. CDR3 size: 16 residues. The CDR3 DNA reads as TGTGCCAGCAGTGAAGTCGGGACTAGCGGGGCGATTACGCAGTATTTT. Amino acid sequence: CASSEVGTSGAITQYF.